This entry concerns a single T cell receptor (beta chain). Its antigen is not known. V lost 2 bases, J lost 5 bases, and 18 bases lay in between. CDR3 length: 17 amino acids. Germline assignment: CDR1 SGHVS and CDR2 FQNEAQ. Use of 60 Vbeta and 13 Jbeta primers characterized the PCR. Profiling relied on immunoSEQ multiplex PCR, and the TCRdb table lists in-frame clones only, not all of them. The sample has more than 95,000 clones, over 75% seen once. This sample was included in a study of cytomegalovirus exposure and HLA in healthy donors. Study-wide results and limits: The study put 150 or so TCR beta chains on its list as cytomegalovirus-associated. Among TCR sequences, most were rare, though some public TCRs appeared in many donors. Previously analyzed data showed that most TCR beta V segments were productive at a frequency of about 90% or about 30%.

The clonotype originates from a man aged 25-45 years in good health and CMV-seropositive. The sequenced sample was PBMCs. The J gene is TRBJ1-4, the V gene TRBV7-8; D is unclear. The CDR3, as DNA: TGTGCCAGCAGCTTACCCTTTAGGTACGGGAGGAATGAAAAACTGTTTTTT. This gives the protein CASSLPFRYGRNEKLFF.